These 14 T cell receptor beta chains came from one sample sequenced in a study of STAT3 mutations in large granular lymphocyte leukemia. Study outcomes and limitations: At least one immunodominant TCR beta clonotype appeared in every T-cell large granular lymphocyte leukemia patient.

The assay was immunoSEQ multiplex PCR, and TCRdb's table has in-frame clones only and misses some. This table has some 7,000 clones, approximately 57% appearing once. Antigens of these TCRs are unknown. The sequencing input was peripheral blood mononuclear cells. The source is a boy aged 5 to 17 with T-cell large granular lymphocyte leukemia. Some clones in this sample may be carry-over from other donors' samples.

The chain is built from TRBV5-1 and TRBJ1-2, with D unclear. The CDR3 totals 14 residues. CDR1 and CDR2 from the germline V gene are SGHRS and YFSETQ. Deletions cut 3 bases from V and 5 bases from J, with 14 bases between. CDR3 sequence (DNA): TGCGCCAGCAGCTCCAACGAACCTCGGTATGGCTACACCTTC. Protein sequence: CASSSNEPRYGYTF.

This chain uses TRBV5-6 with TRBJ2-5, with D hard to call. Germline-derived CDR1 and CDR2 are SGHDT and YYEEEE. This CDR3 has 13 amino acids. Trimming removed 4 bases from V and 0 bases from J, with 7 bases in between. CDR3 loop: CASSHRDQETQYF. The DNA for the CDR3 is TGTGCCAGCAGCCATCGGGACCAAGAGACCCAGTACTTC.

The gene calls are TRBV5-1 and TRBJ1-5; D is unresolved. From germline, CDR1 is SGHRS and CDR2 YFSETQ. The CDR3 sequence is 14 residues long. Trimming cost V 2 bases and J 2 bases, with 8 bases left between them. For the CDR3, the DNA is TGCGCCAGCAGCTTCTTTGGGGGCAATCAGCCCCAGCATTTT. Translation gives CASSFFGGNQPQHF.

In its sample, this clone was seen a few times. The V call is TRBV19, the J call TRBJ2-3, with D possibly TRBD1 on 5 matching bases. CDR3 size: 14 residues. CDR1 and CDR2 from the germline V gene are LNHDA and SQIVND (reference sequence). Trimming pared 7 bases from V and 2 bases from J, leaving 13 bases between. Written as DNA, the CDR3 is TGTGCCAGTAATCAGGGAAGCCTCACAGATACGCAGTATTTT. The encoded protein is CASNQGSLTDTQYF.

CDR3 protein: CASSLRLAPNEQFF. The CDR3 DNA follows: TGCGCCAGCAGCTTACGACTGGCACCCAATGAGCAGTTCTTC. V is TRBV5-1 and J is TRBJ2-1; D uncertain. CDR3 length equals 14 residues. Germline CDR1 and CDR2: SGHRS and YFSETQ. The V and J ends lost 2 bases and 6 bases respectively, with 12 bases between them. The full variable domain, with the rest looked up from reference TRBV5-1 and TRBJ2-1, is KAGVTQTPRYLIKTRGQQVTLSCSPISGHRSVSWYQQTPGQGLQFLFEYFSETQRNKGNFPGRFSGRQFSNSRSEMNVSTLELGDSALYLCASSLRLAPNEQFFGPGTRLTVL.

DNA for the CDR3: TGCGCCAGCAGCTTGGCAGGGGGAATCCGTGGAAACACCATATATTTT. It is translated as CASSLAGGIRGNTIYF. The chain has TRBV5-1 and TRBJ1-3; TRBD1 matches 7 bases. The CDR3 totals 16 residues. Germline CDR1 SGHRS, CDR2 YFSETQ. V gave up 0 bases and J gave up 3 bases; unmatched junction bases: 6.

This clone was recorded a few times. The chain has TRBV9 and TRBJ2-7, with 7 bases that match TRBD1. Per the germline V gene, CDR1 is SGDLS and CDR2 is YYNGEE. V shed 3 bases, J shed 3 bases, and the junction held 9 bases outside the gene matches. CDR3 length: 15 residues. The DNA of the CDR3 is TGTGCCAGCAGCGCCGAGGACAGGTCCGTCTACGAGCAGTACTTC. Encoded protein: CASSAEDRSVYEQYF.

The chain combines TRBV18 with TRBJ1-5; 8 nucleotides agree with TRBD1. This CDR3 is built from 15 residues. Per the germline V gene, CDR1 is KGHSH and CDR2 is LQKENI. The V and J ends lost 6 bases and 0 bases, in that order; junction bases with no gene match: 4. This CDR3 is CASSLGQGSNQPQHF. The CDR3, as DNA: TGTGCCAGCTCCCTCGGACAGGGTAGCAATCAGCCCCAGCATTTT. Full variable domain (missing parts from reference TRBV18 and TRBJ1-5): NAGVMQNPRHLVRRRGQEARLRCSPMKGHSHVYWYRQLPEEGLKFMVYLQKENIIDESGMPKERFSAEFPKEGPSILRIQQVVRGDSAAYFCASSLGQGSNQPQHFGDGTRLSIL.

Remarks on this clone: The identical CDR3 is also encoded by other nucleotide sequences in the sample. J is TRBJ1-2 and V is TRBV30, with D possibly being TRBD1 (5 bases). The CDR3 extends over 11 amino acids. V shed 0 bases and J shed 7 bases, with 6 bases lying between them. CDR1 and CDR2 from the germline V gene are GTSNPN and SVGIG (reference sequence). CDR3 nucleotide sequence: TGTGCCTGGAGTGTTGGGGGTGGCTACACCTTC. Translated, it gives CAWSVGGGYTF.

The chain uses TRBV25-1 and TRBJ1-5, with 7 bases aligning to TRBD1. Germline V gene data show CDR1 as MGHDK and CDR2 as SYGVNS. The CDR3 totals 15 residues. V was pared by 4 bases and J by 2 bases, with 5 bases of the junction left unmatched. This CDR3 reads CASSGLGQGNQPQHF. The DNA for the CDR3 is TGTGCCAGCAGTGGACTAGGACAGGGCAATCAGCCCCAGCATTTT.

In this sample, this clone turned up a few times. The chain employs TRBV5-1 and TRBJ1-2; TRBD1 matches 8 bases. The CDR3 length is 12 residues. V was pared by 4 bases and J by 6 bases, with 2 bases of the junction left unmatched. Germline lookup yields CDR1 SGHRS and CDR2 YFSETQ. CDR3 in DNA: TGCGCCAGCAGCCCGGACAGGGATGGCTACACCTTC. Residues: CASSPDRDGYTF.

The chain employs TRBV7-6 and TRBJ1-5; D ambiguous. Germline V CDR1 and CDR2: SGHVS, FNYEAQ. V lost 3 bases to trimming and J lost 0 bases, with 6 bases between them. The CDR3 length is 14 residues. CDR3 coding DNA: TGTGCCAGCAGCTTTCGTGATAGCAATCAGCCCCAGCATTTT. Translation: CASSFRDSNQPQHF.

This chain connects TRBV7-9 to TRBJ2-7, with 10 positions matching TRBD1. CDR3 length: 15 residues. Trimming took 5 bases from V and 3 from J; bases not matched to a gene: 7. CDR1 is SEHNR and CDR2 is FQNEAQ in the germline V gene (reference sequence). CDR3: CASSSRQGASYEQYF. The CDR3, as DNA: TGTGCCAGCAGCAGCAGACAGGGGGCTAGCTACGAGCAGTACTTC.

This chain's CDR3 is CASSLAAGGLPPYEQYF. The CDR3 region has the DNA TGTGCCAGCAGCTTGGCGGCAGGGGGGCTTCCTCCCTACGAGCAGTACTTC. The rearrangement uses TRBV5-4 and TRBJ2-7; the D gene is possibly TRBD1 (7 bases). CDR3 size: 17 residues. Trimming stripped 0 bases from V and 2 bases from J, with 18 bases between. The germline gives CDR1 SGHNT, CDR2 YYREEE (reference sequence).